These 27 T cell receptor beta chains were all obtained from the same sample, sequenced in a study of shared T cell receptors in the human thymus. Repertoires were generated with immunoSEQ multiplex PCR, while TCRdb's copy carries only in-frame clones and drops some. The table has over 65,000 clones, 90% to 95% seen once. Sequenced material: thymocytes. The receptors stem from a human donor.

This clone came up once. V is TRBV7-9 and J is TRBJ1-3; no reliable D call. The CDR3 totals 16 residues. The germline gives CDR1 SEHNR, CDR2 FQNEAQ (reference sequence). Trimming took 1 base from V and 4 from J, leaving 14 bases between them. CDR3 loop: CASSLVEIKLGNTIYF. The CDR3 DNA follows: TGTGCCAGCAGCTTAGTGGAGATTAAGTTGGGAAACACCATATATTTT.

The chain joins TRBV9 to TRBJ2-3; D is perhaps TRBD2 (5 bases). V was clipped by 4 bases and J by 6 bases, with 24 bases between them. Germline V lookup: CDR1 SGDLS, CDR2 YYNGEE. The CDR3 is made up of 17 amino acids. The CDR3 DNA follows: TGTGCCAGCAGCCCGCGGAGGTCGGCGGGCGGATTCGATACGCAGTATTTT. Its translation is CASSPRRSAGGFDTQYF. Combining the CDR3 with reference TRBV9 and TRBJ2-3 gives the whole variable domain DSGVTQTPKHLITATGQRVTLRCSPRSGDLSVYWYQQSLDQGLQFLIQYYNGEERAKGNILERFSAQQFPDLHSELNLSSLELGDSALYFCASSPRRSAGGFDTQYFGPGTRLTVL.

This chain joins TRBV7-2 and TRBJ1-2; D unresolved. This CDR3 is built from 11 residues. Germline assignment: CDR1 SGHTA and CDR2 FQGNSA. Trimming removed 1 base from V and 5 bases from J, with 2 bases in between. The CDR3 here is CASSLVYGYTF. The CDR3 nucleotides are TGTGCCAGCAGCTTAGTTTATGGCTACACCTTC.

This chain links TRBV5-8 with TRBJ2-1; the match to TRBD2 covers 9 bases. The V gene end was trimmed by 0 bases and the J gene end by 5 bases; junction bases not matched to a gene: 15. This CDR3 spans 19 amino acids. From germline, CDR1 is SGHTS and CDR2 YDEGEE. CDR3 sequence (DNA): TGTGCCAGCAGCTTGGGTGGTAGCGGGGGTTCTTATAAGAACAATGAGCAGTTCTTC. Amino acid sequence: CASSLGGSGGSYKNNEQFF.

The chain employs TRBV30 and TRBJ2-7; 12 bases are shared with TRBD1. The CDR3 runs to 14 residues. Germline V gene lookup returns CDR1 GTSNPN and CDR2 SVGIG (reference sequence). Trimming cost V 5 bases and J 6 bases; bases outside gene matches: 8. This chain's CDR3 is CAWWWGQGASEQYF. CDR3 nucleotide sequence: TGTGCCTGGTGGTGGGGACAGGGGGCAAGCGAGCAGTACTTC.

The V gene is TRBV7-6, the J gene TRBJ1-4; 11 positions match TRBD1. From germline, CDR1 is SGHVS and CDR2 FNYEAQ. The CDR3 consists of 16 residues. After removal of 3 bases from V and 8 bases from J, the junction contained 8 bases not matched to a gene. The CDR3 DNA is TGTGCCAGCAGCTTTCGGGACGGGACAGGGGGAGAAAAACTGTTTTTT. Translating gives CASSFRDGTGGEKLFF.

This clone was seen a single time. This sequence joins TRBV7-9 and TRBJ2-6; TRBD1 is a possible D gene (5 bases). CDR3 length: 16 residues. Germline V gives CDR1 SEHNR, CDR2 FQNEAQ (reference sequence). The ends were cut back, 4 bases at V and 2 bases at J, with 12 bases in the middle. The CDR3 region is CASSSQDSTGANVLTF. The CDR3 bases are TGTGCCAGCAGCTCACAGGATTCCACTGGGGCCAACGTCCTGACTTTC.

This rearrangement joins TRBV6-6 to TRBJ2-3, with D possibly TRBD2 on 5 matching bases. The CDR3 consists of 16 residues. CDR1 is MNHNY, CDR2 SVGAGI, per germline (reference sequence). V was pared by 2 bases and J by 2 bases, with 14 bases between. DNA for the CDR3: TGTGCCAGCAGTTACCCTCCGGGGAGTCCCACAGATACGCAGTATTTT. Translating it yields CASSYPPGSPTDTQYF.

The genes are TRBV4-3 and TRBJ2-1; TRBD1 matches at 7 bases. The CDR3 is made up of 18 amino acids. CDR1 is LGHNA and CDR2 is YSLEER in the germline V gene. J lost 6 bases, V lost 3 bases, and 17 bases had no gene match. CDR3 in amino acids: CASSHHKIAGTEGNEQFF. In DNA form, the CDR3 reads TGCGCCAGCAGCCATCACAAAATCGCCGGGACAGAGGGCAATGAGCAGTTCTTC.

The V call is TRBV9, the J call TRBJ2-3, with TRBD2 matching over 7 bases. From germline, CDR1 is SGDLS and CDR2 YYNGEE. V trimming: 3 bases; J trimming: 5 bases; junction bases outside the gene matches: 6. This CDR3 has 14 residues. This CDR3 reads CASSARKREDTQYF. The CDR3 bases are TGTGCCAGCAGCGCCCGCAAGCGGGAAGATACGCAGTATTTT.

The rearrangement links TRBV19 to TRBJ1-6, with 7 bases matching TRBD1. This CDR3 is 20 amino acids long. Trimming took 7 bases from V and 8 from J; bases not matched to a gene: 26. Germline V gives CDR1 LNHDA, CDR2 SQIVND (reference sequence). In DNA, the CDR3 is TGTGCCAGTACCCCAATCGGGACAGACGAAGCCCCAAATCACCATTCACCCCTCCACTTT. Translation gives CASTPIGTDEAPNHHSPLHF.

The chain joins TRBV30 to TRBJ1-1, with D tentatively TRBD1 (6 bases). The CDR3 spans 11 residues. The V end was cut by 6 bases, the J end by 5 bases, with 10 bases between. Per germline, CDR1 GTSNPN and CDR2 SVGIG (reference sequence). CDR3 sequence: CACYRATEAFF. DNA for the CDR3: TGTGCCTGCTACAGGGCGACTGAAGCTTTCTTT.

The DNA for the CDR3 is TGTGCCAGCAGCTCCGCGGGGGGCAGAATCTACGAGCAGTACTTC. It specifies CASSSAGGRIYEQYF. The rearrangement uses TRBV2 and TRBJ2-7, with 8 bases matching TRBD2. CDR1 and CDR2 (germline): SNHLY, FYNNEI. The CDR3 contains 15 residues. After removal of 6 bases from V and 3 bases from J, the junction contained 10 bases not matched to a gene.

V gene TRBV27 combines with J gene TRBJ2-3, with 12 positions matching TRBD2. CDR1 is MNHEY and CDR2 is SMNVEV in the germline V gene (reference sequence). V dropped 2 bases and J dropped 1; count of bases not matched to a gene: 10. The CDR3 consists of 19 residues. The CDR3 is CASSLTRRTSGEGTDTQYF. CDR3 sequence (DNA): TGTGCCAGCAGTTTAACACGAAGGACTAGCGGGGAGGGCACAGATACGCAGTATTTT.

This CDR3 reads CASHTSYNSPLHF. CDR3 nucleotide sequence: TGTGCCAGCCACACCTCCTATAATTCACCCCTCCACTTT. V is TRBV6-5 and J is TRBJ1-6; D gene ambiguous. The ends were cut back, 8 bases at V and 0 bases at J, with 5 bases in the middle. Germline V gene sequence: CDR1 MNHEY, CDR2 SVGAGI. The CDR3 runs 13 residues.

The J gene is TRBJ2-2, the V gene TRBV27, with D hard to call. Germline values: CDR1 MNHEY, CDR2 SMNVEV (reference sequence). The V end lost 4 bases, the J end lost 7 bases, and 13 bases lay between the germline ends. The CDR3 spans 14 residues. The DNA of the CDR3 is TGTGCCAGCAGTTACAAGGGTTGGCACGGGGAGCTGTTTTTT. This translates into CASSYKGWHGELFF.

The chain uses TRBV28 and TRBJ1-5; D is unclear. Germline assignment: CDR1 MDHEN and CDR2 SYDVKM. V dropped 8 bases and J dropped 9 bases, with 20 bases sitting between them. The CDR3 loop spans 14 amino acids. The CDR3 nucleotides read TGTGCCAGCGGACTTGCGGAGGGTTCTCGGCCCCAGCATTTT. Encoded protein: CASGLAEGSRPQHF.

This chain links TRBV7-3 with TRBJ1-2; the D gene is possibly TRBD1 (5 bases). This CDR3 has 19 amino acids. From germline, CDR1 is SGHTA and CDR2 FQGTGA. The germline V and J ends were trimmed by 5 bases and 1 base, with 26 bases remaining between them. CDR3: CASSRHRSYRDGLNYGYTF. As DNA, the CDR3 is TGTGCCAGCAGCCGGCATAGAAGTTACCGGGACGGACTTAACTATGGCTACACCTTC.

This chain links TRBV30 with TRBJ1-2; 9 nucleotides agree with TRBD1. The CDR3 has 14 amino acids. Looked up from germline, CDR1 is GTSNPN and CDR2 is SVGIG (reference sequence). V lost 7 bases and J lost 7; bases outside the gene matches: 13. CDR3 loop: CASNRGPCNTGYTF. CDR3 nucleotides: TGTGCCTCGAACAGGGGGCCCTGTAATACTGGCTACACCTTC.

The chain recombines TRBV6-1 with TRBJ1-1, with 8 bases fitting TRBD1. Germline values: CDR1 MNHNS, CDR2 SASEGT. The CDR3 runs to 15 residues. Losses at the gene ends were 3 bases for V and 1 base for J; bases not matched to a gene: 4. As DNA, the CDR3 is TGTGCCAGCAGTGATCCGGGACAGGAGAACACTGAAGCTTTCTTT. It encodes CASSDPGQENTEAFF.

J is TRBJ2-7 and V is TRBV19; TRBD1 matches 7 bases. This CDR3 is built from 18 residues. V gave up 4 bases and J gave up 4 bases; unmatched junction bases: 19. Germline V CDR1 and CDR2: LNHDA, SQIVND (reference sequence). In nucleotides, the CDR3 is TGTGCCAGTAGTAAACTACCCCCGGACAGGTCCAGAGTATACGAGCAGTACTTC. Its translation: CASSKLPPDRSRVYEQYF.

In regard to this clone: Germline is not matched at one junction end, which may reflect a read error. The chain is built from TRBV29-1 and TRBJ2-7; TRBD2 is a possible D gene (5 bases). The germline gives CDR1 SQVTM, CDR2 ANQGSEA. The CDR3 contains 12 residues. The CDR3 coding sequence is TGCAGCGCAGGACTCCGACCCTACAAGCAGTACTTC. Its protein is CSAGLRPYKQYF.

The rearrangement joins TRBV2 to TRBJ2-5; 10 nucleotides agree with TRBD2. Germline CDR1 and CDR2: SNHLY and FYNNEI. The CDR3 runs to 14 residues. Trimming removed 8 bases from V and 3 bases from J; junction bases left unmatched: 6. The CDR3 DNA sequence: TGTGCCAGCCGAGCGGGGGGGCAAGAAGAGACCCAGTACTTC. This gives the protein CASRAGGQEETQYF.

The chain is built from TRBV7-2 and TRBJ1-5, with D possibly matching TRBD1 (6 bases). Trimming cost V 5 bases and J 2 bases, with 10 bases left between them. Germline assignment: CDR1 SGHTA and CDR2 FQGNSA. The CDR3 covers 14 residues. DNA for the CDR3: TGTGCCAGCAGCGCGTACAGGGGCAATCAGCCCCAGCATTTT. The encoded protein is CASSAYRGNQPQHF.

This rearrangement joins TRBV19 to TRBJ2-1; 8 nucleotides match TRBD1. The CDR3 is made up of 17 amino acids. Germline CDR1 is LNHDA and CDR2 is SQIVND (reference sequence). Losses at the gene ends were 3 bases for V and 0 bases for J; bases not matched to a gene: 7. The CDR3 DNA sequence: TGTGCCAGTAGTATCCCCCCCACAGGGGGCTCCTACAATGAGCAGTTCTTC. Amino acids: CASSIPPTGGSYNEQFF. Together with reference TRBV19 and TRBJ2-1, the CDR3 gives the full variable domain: DGGITQSPKYLFRKEGQNVTLSCEQNLNHDAMYWYRQDPGQGLRLIYYSQIVNDFQKGDIAEGYSVSREKKESFPLTVTSAQKNPTAFYLCASSIPPTGGSYNEQFFGPGTRLTVL.

This clone was observed a single time. This sequence joins TRBV27 and TRBJ1-2, with D unresolved. Trimming took off 3 bases at V and 4 bases at J, with 18 bases between the two ends. This CDR3 has 16 residues. Germline CDR1 is MNHEY and CDR2 is SMNVEV (reference sequence). In nucleotides, the CDR3 is TGTGCCAGCAGTTTTAATCTTGGCTTTGGGCGCTATGGCTACACCTTC. Encoded protein: CASSFNLGFGRYGYTF.

This clone was observed once. This chain connects TRBV4-2 to TRBJ2-3; tentatively, D is TRBD1 (6 bases). CDR3 length: 16 amino acids. Germline V lookup: CDR1 LGHNA, CDR2 YNFKEQ. V shed 1 base and J shed 1 base, with 12 bases lying between them. The CDR3 loop reads CASSQVPGVGTDTQYF. CDR3 DNA: TGTGCCAGCAGCCAAGTTCCAGGGGTAGGCACAGATACGCAGTATTTT.